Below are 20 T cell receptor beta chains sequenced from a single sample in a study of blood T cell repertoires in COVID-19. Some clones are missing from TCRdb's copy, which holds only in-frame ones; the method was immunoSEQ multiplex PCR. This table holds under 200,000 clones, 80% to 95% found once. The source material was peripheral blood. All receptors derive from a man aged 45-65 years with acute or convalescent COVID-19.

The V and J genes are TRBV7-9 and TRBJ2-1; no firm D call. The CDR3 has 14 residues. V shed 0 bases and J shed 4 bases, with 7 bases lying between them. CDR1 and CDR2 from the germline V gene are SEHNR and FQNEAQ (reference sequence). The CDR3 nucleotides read TGTGCCAGCAGCTTAGCGGGCAGGTACAATGAGCAGTTCTTC. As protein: CASSLAGRYNEQFF.

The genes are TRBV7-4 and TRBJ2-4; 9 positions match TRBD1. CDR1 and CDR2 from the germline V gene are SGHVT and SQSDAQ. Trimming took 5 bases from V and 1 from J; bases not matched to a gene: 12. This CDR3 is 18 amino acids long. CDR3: CASSAGTGRRRAKNIQYF. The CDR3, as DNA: TGTGCCAGCAGCGCCGGGACAGGGAGACGGAGGGCCAAAAACATTCAGTACTTC.

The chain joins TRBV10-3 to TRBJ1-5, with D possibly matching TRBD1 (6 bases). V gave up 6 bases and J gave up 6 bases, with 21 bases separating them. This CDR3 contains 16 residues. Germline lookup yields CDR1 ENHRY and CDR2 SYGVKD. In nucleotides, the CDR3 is TGTGCCATCAGCCCCGCGGGGGGTGGAGGGGGTCAGCCCCAGCATTTT. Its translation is CAISPAGGGGGQPQHF.

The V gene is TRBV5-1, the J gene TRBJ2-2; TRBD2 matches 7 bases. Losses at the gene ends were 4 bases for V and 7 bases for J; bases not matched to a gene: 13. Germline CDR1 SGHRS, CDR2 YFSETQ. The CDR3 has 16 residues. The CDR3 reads CASSLAVTSAGGELFF. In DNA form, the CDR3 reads TGCGCCAGCAGCCTGGCGGTTACTAGCGCTGGCGGGGAGCTGTTTTTT.

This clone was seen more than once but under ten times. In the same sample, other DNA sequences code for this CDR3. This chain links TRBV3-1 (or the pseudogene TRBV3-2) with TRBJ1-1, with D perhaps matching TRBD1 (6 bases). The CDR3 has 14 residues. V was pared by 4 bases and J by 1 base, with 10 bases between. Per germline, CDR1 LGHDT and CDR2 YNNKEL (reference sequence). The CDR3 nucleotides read TGTGCCAGCAGCCCCTGGACAGAGAACACTGAAGCTTTCTTT. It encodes CASSPWTENTEAFF.

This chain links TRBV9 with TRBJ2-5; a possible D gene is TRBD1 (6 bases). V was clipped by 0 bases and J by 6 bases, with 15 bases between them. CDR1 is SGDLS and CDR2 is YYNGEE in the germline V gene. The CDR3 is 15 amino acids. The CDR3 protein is CASSVDLGDRKTQYF. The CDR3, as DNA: TGTGCCAGCAGCGTAGATCTGGGAGACAGGAAGACCCAGTACTTC.

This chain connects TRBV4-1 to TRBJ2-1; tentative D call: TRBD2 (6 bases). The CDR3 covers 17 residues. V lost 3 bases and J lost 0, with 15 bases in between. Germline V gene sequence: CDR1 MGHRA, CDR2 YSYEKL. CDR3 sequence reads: CASSHLVEGSSYNEQFF. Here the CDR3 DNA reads TGCGCCAGCAGCCATCTAGTGGAGGGGAGCTCCTACAATGAGCAGTTCTTC.

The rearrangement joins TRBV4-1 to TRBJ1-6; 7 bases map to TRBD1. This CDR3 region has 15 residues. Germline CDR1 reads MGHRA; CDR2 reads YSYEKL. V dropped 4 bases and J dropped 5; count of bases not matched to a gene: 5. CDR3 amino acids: CASSPSTGNNSPLHF. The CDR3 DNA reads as TGCGCCAGCAGCCCCTCGACAGGGAATAATTCACCCCTCCACTTT.

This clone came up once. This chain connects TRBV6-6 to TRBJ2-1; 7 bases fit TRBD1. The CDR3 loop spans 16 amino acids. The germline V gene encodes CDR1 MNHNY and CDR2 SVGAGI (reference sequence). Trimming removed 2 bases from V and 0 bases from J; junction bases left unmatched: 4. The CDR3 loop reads CASSYLGTASYNEQFF. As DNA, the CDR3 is TGTGCCAGCAGTTACCTTGGGACAGCCTCCTACAATGAGCAGTTCTTC.

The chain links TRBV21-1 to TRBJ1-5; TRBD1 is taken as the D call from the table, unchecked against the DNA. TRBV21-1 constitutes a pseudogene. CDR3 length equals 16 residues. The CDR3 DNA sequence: TGTGCCAGCAGCAAAGGGGACAACACCCTCCATCAGCCCCAGCATTTT. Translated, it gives CASSKGDNTLHQPQHF.

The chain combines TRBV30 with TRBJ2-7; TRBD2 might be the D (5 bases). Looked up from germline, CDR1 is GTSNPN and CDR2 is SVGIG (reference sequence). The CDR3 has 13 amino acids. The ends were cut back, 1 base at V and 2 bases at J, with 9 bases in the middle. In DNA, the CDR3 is TGTGCCTGGAGTGGAAGCGGTCCCTACGAGCAGTACTTC. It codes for CAWSGSGPYEQYF.

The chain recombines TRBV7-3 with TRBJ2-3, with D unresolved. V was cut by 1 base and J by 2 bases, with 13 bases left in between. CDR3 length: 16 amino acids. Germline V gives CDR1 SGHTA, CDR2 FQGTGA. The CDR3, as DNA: TGTGCCAGCAGCTTAAGGCAACCTCCACACACAGATACGCAGTATTTT. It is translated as CASSLRQPPHTDTQYF.

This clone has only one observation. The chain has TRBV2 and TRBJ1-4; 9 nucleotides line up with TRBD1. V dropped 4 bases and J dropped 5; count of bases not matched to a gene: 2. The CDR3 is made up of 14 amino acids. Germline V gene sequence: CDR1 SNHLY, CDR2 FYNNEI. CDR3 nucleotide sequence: TGTGCCAGCAGTGCGGGGACAGGGAATGAAAAACTGTTTTTT. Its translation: CASSAGTGNEKLFF.

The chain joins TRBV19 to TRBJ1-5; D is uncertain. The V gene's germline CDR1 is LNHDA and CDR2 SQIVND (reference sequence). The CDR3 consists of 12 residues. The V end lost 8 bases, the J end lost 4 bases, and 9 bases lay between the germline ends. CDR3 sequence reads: CASSEANQPQHF. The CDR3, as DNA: TGTGCCAGTTCGGAGGCGAATCAGCCCCAGCATTTT.

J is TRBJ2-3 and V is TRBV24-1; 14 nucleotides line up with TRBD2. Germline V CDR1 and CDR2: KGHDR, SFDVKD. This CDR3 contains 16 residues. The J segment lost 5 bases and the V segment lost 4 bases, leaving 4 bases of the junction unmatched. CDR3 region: CATSEAGLAGGDTQYF. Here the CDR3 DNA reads TGTGCCACCAGTGAGGCCGGACTAGCGGGAGGAGATACGCAGTATTTT.

CDR3: CAGQRGTEAFF. The DNA for the CDR3 is TGTGCAGGACAGAGAGGGACTGAAGCTTTCTTT. The rearrangement uses TRBV6-5 and TRBJ1-1; tentatively, D is TRBD1 (6 bases). The length of the CDR3 is 11 residues. Germline V CDR1 and CDR2: MNHEY, SVGAGI.

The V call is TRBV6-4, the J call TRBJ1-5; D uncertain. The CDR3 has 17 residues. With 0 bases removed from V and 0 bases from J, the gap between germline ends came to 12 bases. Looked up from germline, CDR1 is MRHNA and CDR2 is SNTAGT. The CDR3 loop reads CASSDSTLKYSNQPQHF. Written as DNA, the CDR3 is TGTGCCAGCAGTGACTCGACACTGAAGTATAGCAATCAGCCCCAGCATTTT.

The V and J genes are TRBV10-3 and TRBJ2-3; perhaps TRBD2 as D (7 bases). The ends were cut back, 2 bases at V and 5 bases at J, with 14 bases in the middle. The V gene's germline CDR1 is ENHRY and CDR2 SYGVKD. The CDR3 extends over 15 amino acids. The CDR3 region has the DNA TGTGCCATCAGTGAGAGGGGGGGAGGGGAAGATACGCAGTATTTT. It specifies CAISERGGGEDTQYF.

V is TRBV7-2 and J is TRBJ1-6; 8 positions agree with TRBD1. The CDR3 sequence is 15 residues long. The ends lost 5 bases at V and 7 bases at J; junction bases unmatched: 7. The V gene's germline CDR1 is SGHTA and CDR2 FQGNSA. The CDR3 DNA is TGTGCCAGCAGCACGCTTACAGGGGGAAATTCACCCCTCCACTTT. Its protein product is CASSTLTGGNSPLHF.

The CDR3 DNA reads as TGCAGCGTTGAAGGGTTTGTTGCGGGAACGTTGGAGACCCAGTACTTC. Its translation: CSVEGFVAGTLETQYF. J is TRBJ2-5 and V is TRBV29-1, with D possibly TRBD2 on 6 matching bases. This CDR3 spans 16 amino acids. V lost 1 base and J lost 5, with 20 bases in between. Per the germline V gene, CDR1 is SQVTM and CDR2 is ANQGSEA.